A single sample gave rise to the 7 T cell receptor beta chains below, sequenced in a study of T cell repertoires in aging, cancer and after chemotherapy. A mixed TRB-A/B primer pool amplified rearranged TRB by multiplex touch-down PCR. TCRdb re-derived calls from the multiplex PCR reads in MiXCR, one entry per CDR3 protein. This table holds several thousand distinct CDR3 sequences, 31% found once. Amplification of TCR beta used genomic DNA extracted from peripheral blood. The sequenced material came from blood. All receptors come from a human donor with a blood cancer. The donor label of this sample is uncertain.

The CDR3 reads CASTDIQSGEQFF. As DNA, the CDR3 is TGTGCCAGCACCGATATACAGTCCGGTGAGCAGTTCTTC. This chain links TRBV5-4 with TRBJ2-1; D is ambiguous. The V end lost 6 bases, the J end lost 9 bases, and 16 bases lay between the germline ends. Germline CDR1 reads SGHNT; CDR2 reads YYREEE (reference sequence). The CDR3 spans 13 residues.

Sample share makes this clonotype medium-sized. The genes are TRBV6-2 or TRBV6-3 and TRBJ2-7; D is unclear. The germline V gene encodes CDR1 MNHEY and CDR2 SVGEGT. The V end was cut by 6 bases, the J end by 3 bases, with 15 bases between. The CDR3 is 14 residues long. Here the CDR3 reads CASRPSTVFYEQYF. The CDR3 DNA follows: TGTGCCAGCAGGCCATCGACGGTCTTCTACGAGCAGTACTTC.

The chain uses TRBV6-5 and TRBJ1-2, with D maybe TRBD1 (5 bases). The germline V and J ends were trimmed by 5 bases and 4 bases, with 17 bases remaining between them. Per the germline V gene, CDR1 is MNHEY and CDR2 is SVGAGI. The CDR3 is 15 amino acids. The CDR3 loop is CASSENPDRVYGYTF. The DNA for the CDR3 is TGTGCCAGCAGTGAAAACCCCGACAGAGTCTATGGCTACACCTTC.

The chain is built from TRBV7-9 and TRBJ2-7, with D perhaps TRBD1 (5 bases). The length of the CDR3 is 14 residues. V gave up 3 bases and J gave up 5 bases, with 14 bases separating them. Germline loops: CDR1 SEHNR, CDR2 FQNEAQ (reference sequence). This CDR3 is CASSFGQGLNEQYF. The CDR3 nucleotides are TGTGCCAGCAGCTTTGGCCAGGGCTTAAACGAGCAGTACTTC.

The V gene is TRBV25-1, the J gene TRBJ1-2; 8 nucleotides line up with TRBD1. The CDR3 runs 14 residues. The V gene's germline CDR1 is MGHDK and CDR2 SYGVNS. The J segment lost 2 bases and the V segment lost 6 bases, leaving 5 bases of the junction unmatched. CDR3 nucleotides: TGTGCCAGCAGAAGGACAGGGTTAAACTATGGCTACACCTTC. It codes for CASRRTGLNYGYTF.

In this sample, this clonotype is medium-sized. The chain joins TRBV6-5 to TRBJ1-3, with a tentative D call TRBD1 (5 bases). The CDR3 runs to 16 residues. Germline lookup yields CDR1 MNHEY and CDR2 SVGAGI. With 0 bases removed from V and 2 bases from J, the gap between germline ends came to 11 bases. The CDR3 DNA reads TGTGCCAGCAGTTACTCGATTGGGGGTGCTGGAAACACCATATATTTT. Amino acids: CASSYSIGGAGNTIYF.

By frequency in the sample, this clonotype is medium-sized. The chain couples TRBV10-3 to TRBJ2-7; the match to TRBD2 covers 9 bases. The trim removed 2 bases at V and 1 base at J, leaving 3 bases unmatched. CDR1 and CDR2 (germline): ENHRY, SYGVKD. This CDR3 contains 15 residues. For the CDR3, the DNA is TGTGCCATCAGTGAGGGCGGGAGGGAGTCCTACGAGCAGTACTTC. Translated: CAISEGGRESYEQYF.